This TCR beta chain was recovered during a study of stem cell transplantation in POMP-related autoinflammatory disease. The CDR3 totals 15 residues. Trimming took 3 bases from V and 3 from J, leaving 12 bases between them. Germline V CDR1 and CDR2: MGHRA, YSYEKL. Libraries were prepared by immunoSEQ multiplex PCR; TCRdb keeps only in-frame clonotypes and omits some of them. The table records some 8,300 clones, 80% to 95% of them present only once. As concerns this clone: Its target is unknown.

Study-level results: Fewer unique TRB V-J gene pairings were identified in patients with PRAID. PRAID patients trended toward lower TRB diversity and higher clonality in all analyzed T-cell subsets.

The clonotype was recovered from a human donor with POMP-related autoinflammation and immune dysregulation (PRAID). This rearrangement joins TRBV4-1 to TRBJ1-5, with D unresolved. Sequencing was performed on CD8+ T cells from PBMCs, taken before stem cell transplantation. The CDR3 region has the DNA TGCGCCAGCAGCCAGGGTCCCGGAGACAATCAGCCCCAGCATTTT. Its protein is CASSQGPGDNQPQHF.